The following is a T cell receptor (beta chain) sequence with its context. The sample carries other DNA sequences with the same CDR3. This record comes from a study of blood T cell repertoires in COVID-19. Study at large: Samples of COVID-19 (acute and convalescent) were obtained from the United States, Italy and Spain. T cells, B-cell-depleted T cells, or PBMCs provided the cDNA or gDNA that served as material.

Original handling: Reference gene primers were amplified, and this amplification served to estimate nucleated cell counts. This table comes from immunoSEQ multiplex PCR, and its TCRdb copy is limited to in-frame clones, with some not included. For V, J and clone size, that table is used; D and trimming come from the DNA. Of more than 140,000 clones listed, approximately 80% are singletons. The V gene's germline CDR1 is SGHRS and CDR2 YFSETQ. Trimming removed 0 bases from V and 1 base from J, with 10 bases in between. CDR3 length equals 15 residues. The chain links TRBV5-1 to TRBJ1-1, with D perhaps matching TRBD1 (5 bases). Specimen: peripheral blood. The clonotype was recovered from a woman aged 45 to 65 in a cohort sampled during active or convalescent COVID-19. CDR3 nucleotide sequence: TGCGCCAGCAGCTTGGTGTTGGGGGGGAACACTGAAGCTTTCTTT. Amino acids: CASSLVLGGNTEAFF. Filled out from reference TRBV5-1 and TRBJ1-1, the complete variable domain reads KAGVTQTPRYLIKTRGQQVTLSCSPISGHRSVSWYQQTPGQGLQFLFEYFSETQRNKGNFPGRFSGRQFSNSRSEMNVSTLELGDSALYLCASSLVLGGNTEAFFGQGTRLTVV.